This note documents a single T cell receptor (beta chain) sequence. RNA transcripts were the template for amplifying TCR beta CDR3 regions. The TCR CDR3 was amplified in a first-round RT-PCR using the HTBI primer set. Each CDR3 protein gets one entry after TCRdb re-called the multiplex PCR reads with MiXCR. The table shows fewer than 650,000 distinct CDR3 sequences, with 11% to 15% occurring only once. V lost 7 bases, J lost 0 bases, and 16 bases lay in between. Germline V CDR1 and CDR2: MDHEN, SYDVKM. There are 16 residues in the CDR3. The data were taken from a study of T cells in Graves' hyperthyroidism and ophthalmopathy.

This sequence was found in a woman aged 40 to 49 with Graves' hyperthyroidism. The rearrangement uses TRBV28 and TRBJ1-3; tentative D call: TRBD1 (5 bases). The sequencing sample was made of blood. CDR3 nucleotides: TGTGCCAGCAAGGGGACTGACTTGAGCTCTGGAAACACCATATATTTT. Translation gives CASKGTDLSSGNTIYF.